This T cell receptor beta chain emerged from a study of blood T cell repertoires in COVID-19 (dated by TCRdb to about 2020). Regarding the study in general: The collaborator samples originated in the United States, Italy and Spain and spanned the acute and convalescent phases of COVID-19. The dataset comprised deeply sampled blood TCRbeta repertoires from subjects exposed to, actively infected with, or recovered from COVID-19. The samples were drawn from the first 160 participants of the ongoing ImmuneRACE study and from 1,254 subjects provided by 6 global collaborators. A freely available public database, intended as a resource for researchers studying the immune response to SARS-CoV-2, is where the repertoires were released. The sample metadata nearly always contained a de-identified subject ID, COVID-19 status, age in years and sex. Where available, HLA class I and class II types were obtained from metadata supplied by the sample provider rather than from assay-based typing. The prospective study material was composed of cDNA or gDNA derived from T cells, B-cell-depleted T cells, or PBMCs. Overall study outcomes, separate from this receptor: The quantity of clinical and demographic metadata differed by source and by participant and was supplied without curation.

Each collaborating institution followed its own protocols to collect whole blood in K2EDTA tubes. For TCRbeta analysis, collaborators shipped samples in one of three forms: frozen whole blood, isolated PBMCs, or DNA extracted from either of those sample types. Worth noting for this clone: Its specific antigen is unknown. One base away there is no much larger clone; base qualities are not given.

TCRbeta CDR3 regions were amplified from genomic DNA by means of the immunoSEQ Assay, a bias-controlled multiplex PCR. The study's processing was this. The number of nucleated cells in each sample was estimated from the amplification of reference gene primers within the assay. To quantify the absolute abundance of each unique TCRbeta CDR3 rearrangement, sequence reads were collapsed and filtered. For each sample, productive Simpson clonality was calculated as the square root of Simpson's diversity index across productive rearrangements. TCRdb limited this immuneACCESS table to in-frame rearrangements with V and J called. A share of clones is missing; checked studies link under half to unresolved V genes, and the rest is unexplained. Clonal size and the V and J genes are those of that table, whereas D and trimming came from the DNA. Within this sample are 170,000 or so clones, with around four fifths of them counted one time only. The top ten constitute under 3% of the sample.

From the cysteine through the phenylalanine, the CDR3 covers 16 amino acids. Only the CDR3 region is kept as DNA, spanning 48 bases read in frame from base 1. Ends trimmed: V by 2 bases, J by 4 bases; bases unmatched to a gene: 6. Via the germline V gene, CDR1 is SGHTA and CDR2 FQGTGA. The sequenced sample was peripheral blood. Recombination linked TRBV7-3 to TRBJ2-2, and TRBD2 matches 8 of the central bases. The clonotype comes from a woman in her sixties with acute or convalescent COVID-19. The base sequence is TGTGCCAGCAGCTTATTCTCGCGGGGGGTCACCGGGGAGCTGTTTTTT. Its protein reads: CASSLFSRGVTGELFF.